The source of this TCR beta chain is a study of T cells expressing NK-cell markers. Whole-study results and caveats: As a fraction of CD8+ T cells, dominant NKG2C+ clonotypes reached roughly 1.0-7.5% in 5 or 6 donors.

TCRdb reprocessed the 5' RACE reads, keeping one entry per CDR3 protein, no DNA. This sample's clone table lists hundreds of thousands of distinct CDR3 sequences. The CDR3 is made up of 12 amino acids. Germline V lookup: CDR1 DFQATT, CDR2 SNEGSKA (reference sequence). As regards this clonotype: What it binds is not known.

Sample: blood T cells: a sorted CD56 or NKG2C T cell subset, CD4+ or CD8+ T cells, or bulk PBMC T cells (not recorded which). V is TRBV20-1 and J is TRBJ1-1; TCRdb's D call, TRBD1, is unchecked because there is no DNA. This clonotype was sampled from a man younger than 30 in good health. CDR3 protein: CSAPPIYTEAFF.